Given below is one T cell receptor beta chain in context. Study processing details: Quantification of nucleated cells was approximated via reference gene primer amplification. The assay was immunoSEQ multiplex PCR, and TCRdb's table has in-frame clones only and misses some. That table gives V, J and clone size, and the DNA gave D and trimming. This sample has around 170,000 clones, with 65% to 90% found just once. Germline V gene data show CDR1 as SGHVS and CDR2 as FQNEAQ. CDR3 size: 14 residues. V shed 0 bases and J shed 5 bases, with 11 bases lying between them. The data belong to a study of blood T cell repertoires in COVID-19. For the study at large: The United States, Italy and Spain were the sources of the acute and convalescent COVID-19 samples. PBMCs, B-cell-depleted T cells, or T cells were the source of the cDNA or gDNA that made up the material.

The source material was peripheral blood. This TCR was recovered from a human donor in a cohort sampled during active COVID-19. The chain has TRBV7-8 and TRBJ2-7; D unclear. The CDR3 loop reads CASSLAGPEDEQYF. The CDR3 bases are TGTGCCAGCAGCTTAGCCGGCCCCGAGGACGAGCAGTACTTC. Drawing the rest from reference TRBV7-8 and TRBJ2-7, the complete variable domain is GAGVSQSPRYKVAKRGQDVALRCDPISGHVSLFWYQQALGQGPEFLTYFQNEAQLDKSGLPSDRFFAERPEGSVSTLKIQRTQQEDSAVYLCASSLAGPEDEQYFGPGTRLTVT.